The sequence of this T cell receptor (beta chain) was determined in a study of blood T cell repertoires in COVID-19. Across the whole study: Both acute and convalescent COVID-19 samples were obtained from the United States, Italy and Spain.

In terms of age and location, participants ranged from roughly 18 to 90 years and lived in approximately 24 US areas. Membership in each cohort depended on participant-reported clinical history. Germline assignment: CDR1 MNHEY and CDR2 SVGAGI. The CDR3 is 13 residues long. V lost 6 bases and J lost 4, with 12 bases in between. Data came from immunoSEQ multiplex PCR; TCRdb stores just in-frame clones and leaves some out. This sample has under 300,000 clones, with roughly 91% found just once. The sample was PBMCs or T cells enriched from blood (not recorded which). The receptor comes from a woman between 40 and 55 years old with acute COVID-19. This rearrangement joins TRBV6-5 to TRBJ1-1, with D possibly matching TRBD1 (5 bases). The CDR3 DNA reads TGTGCCAGCAGCTTGGGGGGGGTCACTGAAGCTTTCTTT. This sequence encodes CASSLGGVTEAFF.